The 22 T cell receptor beta chains below all came from one sample that was sequenced in a study of cytomegalovirus exposure and HLA in healthy donors. Primers included in the PCR were 60 Vbeta and 13 Jbeta primers. TCRdb's copy holds only in-frame clones and misses some; the assay was immunoSEQ multiplex PCR. The sample has 95,000 to 150,000 clones, about 73% seen once. The sequenced sample was PBMCs. These receptors were collected from a woman between 35 and 50 years old in good health and CMV-seronegative.

As for this clone: This could be a read error, since a much larger clone is one nucleotide away. The chain employs TRBV7-9 and TRBJ1-2, with 7 positions matching TRBD1. The CDR3 covers 13 residues. The J segment lost 3 bases and the V segment lost 5 bases, leaving 3 bases of the junction unmatched. Germline CDR1 SEHNR, CDR2 FQNEAQ (reference sequence). The CDR3 here is CASSPGTDYGYTF. Here the CDR3 DNA reads TGTGCCAGCAGCCCCGGGACAGACTATGGCTACACCTTC.

As concerns this clone: The sample contains more than one DNA sequence encoding this CDR3. The chain links TRBV11-3 to TRBJ1-1; TRBD1 is a possible D gene (6 bases). V dropped 0 bases and J dropped 3 bases, with 8 bases sitting between them. Germline-derived CDR1 and CDR2 are SGHNT and YENEEA. The CDR3 sequence is 14 residues long. CDR3 residues: CASSLEGADTEAFF. CDR3 DNA sequence: TGTGCCAGCAGCTTAGAGGGGGCTGACACTGAAGCTTTCTTT. Full variable domain (missing parts from reference TRBV11-3 and TRBJ1-1): EAGVVQSPRYKIIEKKQPVAFWCNPISGHNTLYWYLQNLGQGPELLIRYENEEAVDDSQLPKDRFSAERLKGVDSTLKIQPAELGDSAVYLCASSLEGADTEAFFGQGTRLTVV.

The rearrangement links TRBV4-3 to TRBJ1-4, with a weak D call TRBD1 (6 bases). The V gene's germline CDR1 is LGHNA and CDR2 YSLEER. The CDR3 loop spans 16 amino acids. V shed 0 bases and J shed 5 bases, with 13 bases lying between them. CDR3 nucleotide sequence: TGCGCCAGCAGCCAAGAGGGAGGGGGGAGAAATGAAAAACTGTTTTTT. It is translated as CASSQEGGGRNEKLFF.

In this sample, this clone turned up a few times. The chain is built from TRBV10-3 and TRBJ2-2, with D possibly TRBD2 on 5 matching bases. The CDR3 loop spans 14 amino acids. Germline V gives CDR1 ENHRY, CDR2 SYGVKD. V gave up 4 bases and J gave up 4 bases, with 10 bases separating them. CDR3 coding DNA: TGTGCCATCAGTGGAGGGTGGGCCACCGGGGAGCTGTTTTTT. Its translation is CAISGGWATGELFF.

V and J are TRBV6-1 and TRBJ2-5; 8 bases map to TRBD2. The CDR3 covers 17 residues. Germline-derived CDR1 and CDR2 are MNHNS and SASEGT. Unmatched junction bases numbered 11, after V lost 1 base and J lost 4 bases. CDR3 residues: CASSEVEREFIRETQYF. CDR3 nucleotides: TGTGCCAGCAGTGAAGTAGAGCGGGAGTTCATTAGAGAGACCCAGTACTTC.

J is TRBJ2-1 and V is TRBV6-5; the D gene is possibly TRBD2 (6 bases). Germline CDR1 and CDR2: MNHEY and SVGAGI. This CDR3 spans 12 amino acids. Trimming removed 7 bases from V and 10 bases from J, with 14 bases in between. The CDR3 DNA follows: TGTGCCAGCATGAAGGGAGGAGGGGAGCAGTTCTTC. Protein sequence: CASMKGGGEQFF.

This clone was detected once. This specimen includes other DNA sequences encoding the same CDR3. The chain uses TRBV7-9 and TRBJ2-2; TRBD1 agrees at 8 bases. Germline values: CDR1 SEHNR, CDR2 FQNEAQ (reference sequence). The CDR3 spans 16 residues. V trimming: 5 bases; J trimming: 0 bases; junction bases outside the gene matches: 5. The CDR3 DNA reads as TGTGCCAGCAGCCCAGGGGGCCGCGCGAACACCGGGGAGCTGTTTTTT. Translating it yields CASSPGGRANTGELFF.

CDR3 in DNA: TGCGCCAGCAGCCCCATGACTAGCGGCACAGATACGCAGTATTTT. As protein: CASSPMTSGTDTQYF. The chain employs TRBV10-2 and TRBJ2-3; 8 bases fit TRBD2. The CDR3 runs to 15 residues. Per germline, CDR1 WSHSY and CDR2 SAAADI. Losses at the gene ends were 6 bases for V and 1 base for J; bases not matched to a gene: 6.

This chain uses TRBV6-5 with TRBJ2-7; no clear D. Germline assignment: CDR1 MNHEY and CDR2 SVGAGI. V was trimmed by 7 bases and J by 7 bases, leaving 11 bases between them. The CDR3 consists of 11 residues. The CDR3 coding sequence is TGTGCCAGCACCGCCAACGGGGAGCAGTACTTC. This sequence encodes CASTANGEQYF.

For the CDR3, the DNA is TGTGCCAGCAGCTTAGCCGGCCTGGCGGGGAGGGGCAAAAACATTCAGTACTTC. This encodes CASSLAGLAGRGKNIQYF. This chain joins TRBV7-2 and TRBJ2-4; 7 bases map to TRBD2. V shed 0 bases and J 3 bases; nucleotides not matched to a gene: 11. There are 18 residues in the CDR3. Germline V lookup: CDR1 SGHTA, CDR2 FQGNSA.

J is TRBJ2-3 and V is TRBV18; unclear D gene. Trimming removed 1 base from V and 6 bases from J, with 8 bases in between. The CDR3 contains 13 residues. CDR1 KGHSH and CDR2 LQKENI come from the germline V gene. Here the CDR3 reads CASSPRSADTQYF. Written as DNA, the CDR3 is TGTGCCAGCTCACCACGCAGCGCGGATACGCAGTATTTT.

The rearrangement uses TRBV28 and TRBJ2-1, with TRBD1 matching 7 bases. The J segment lost 0 bases and the V segment lost 4 bases, leaving 0 bases of the junction unmatched. Germline CDR1 and CDR2: MDHEN and SYDVKM. CDR3 size: 14 residues. The CDR3 spells CASSSGGSYNEQFF. The DNA of the CDR3 is TGTGCCAGCAGTTCAGGGGGCTCCTACAATGAGCAGTTCTTC. The full variable domain, in which reference TRBV28 and TRBJ2-1 provide the parts outside the CDR3, is DVKVTQSSRYLVKRTGEKVFLECVQDMDHENMFWYRQDPGLGLRLIYFSYDVKMKEKGDIPEGYSVSREKKERFSLILESASTNQTSMYLCASSSGGSYNEQFFGPGTRLTVL.

The chain carries TRBV7-2 and TRBJ1-1; a weak D match, TRBD1 (5 bases). The CDR3 sequence is 13 residues long. The V end was cut by 0 bases, the J end by 8 bases, with 10 bases between. Germline CDR1 and CDR2: SGHTA and FQGNSA. The CDR3 protein is CASSLAGGGEAFF. CDR3 bases: TGTGCCAGCAGCTTAGCCGGGGGAGGGGAAGCTTTCTTT.

This chain links TRBV18 with TRBJ1-2; D is uncertain. CDR1 is KGHSH, CDR2 LQKENI, per germline. V was clipped by 5 bases and J by 1 base, with 8 bases between them. The CDR3 is 13 residues long. For the CDR3, the DNA is TGTGCCAGCTCAGAGGGATTTAACTATGGCTACACCTTC. Translation gives CASSEGFNYGYTF.

This clone was seen only a few times. The chain uses TRBV10-3 and TRBJ1-1, with 8 bases aligning to TRBD1. The length of the CDR3 is 15 residues. Trimming cost V 4 bases and J 1 base; bases outside gene matches: 5. Germline assignment: CDR1 ENHRY and CDR2 SYGVKD. This CDR3 reads CAISGRGTGNTEAFF. CDR3 nucleotide sequence: TGTGCCATCAGTGGGAGGGGGACAGGGAACACTGAAGCTTTCTTT.

The chain uses TRBV11-3 and TRBJ1-5; TRBD1 agrees at 9 bases. V shed 5 bases, J shed 7 bases, and the junction held 3 bases outside the gene matches. CDR3 length: 13 residues. The germline gives CDR1 SGHNT, CDR2 YENEEA. The CDR3 sequence: CASSIQGAQPQHF. In DNA, the CDR3 is TGTGCCAGCAGCATACAGGGGGCCCAGCCCCAGCATTTT. The full variable domain, its missing parts supplied by reference TRBV11-3 and TRBJ1-5, is EAGVVQSPRYKIIEKKQPVAFWCNPISGHNTLYWYLQNLGQGPELLIRYENEEAVDDSQLPKDRFSAERLKGVDSTLKIQPAELGDSAVYLCASSIQGAQPQHFGDGTRLSIL.

J is TRBJ2-5 and V is TRBV4-1, with 7 bases matching TRBD1. The length of the CDR3 is 15 residues. Germline CDR1 reads MGHRA; CDR2 reads YSYEKL. V lost 4 bases to trimming and J lost 2 bases; unmatched junction nucleotides: 7. This CDR3 is CASSLTPTGQETQYF. DNA for the CDR3: TGCGCCAGCAGCCTTACACCGACAGGGCAAGAGACCCAGTACTTC.

V is TRBV2 and J is TRBJ1-5, with no clear D. The CDR3 has 13 residues. Germline loops: CDR1 SNHLY, CDR2 FYNNEI. Trimming cost V 6 bases and J 5 bases, with 11 bases left between them. CDR3: CASRGGGDQPQHF. DNA for the CDR3: TGTGCCAGCAGGGGAGGCGGGGATCAGCCCCAGCATTTT.

This clone was counted only a few times. This sequence joins TRBV5-6 and TRBJ1-1; D uncertain. This CDR3 is built from 13 residues. Trimming took 4 bases from V and 4 from J, leaving 11 bases between them. From germline, CDR1 is SGHDT and CDR2 YYEEEE. This CDR3 reads CASSPGMGTEAFF. The CDR3 coding sequence is TGTGCCAGCAGCCCGGGGATGGGCACTGAAGCTTTCTTT.

V gene TRBV4-3 combines with J gene TRBJ1-2; TRBD1 might be the D (6 bases). V was cut by 0 bases and J by 4 bases, with 12 bases left in between. CDR1 is LGHNA and CDR2 is YSLEER in the germline V gene. The CDR3 totals 15 residues. The CDR3 DNA reads as TGCGCCAGCAGCCAAGATTCGGGGGGCGGCTATGGCTACACCTTC. It encodes CASSQDSGGGYGYTF.

This chain joins TRBV5-6 and TRBJ1-2, with 9 positions matching TRBD1. V gave up 0 bases and J gave up 8 bases; unmatched junction bases: 11. CDR3 size: 16 residues. The germline gives CDR1 SGHDT, CDR2 YYEEEE. CDR3 coding DNA: TGTGCCAGCAGCTTGGAGTGGTCGGGACAGGGTGTAGGCTACACCTTC. The encoded protein is CASSLEWSGQGVGYTF.

DNA of the CDR3: TGTGCCAGCAGTTTATGGGTTAGCGGGAGTGTTGATACGCAGTATTTT. It codes for CASSLWVSGSVDTQYF. The chain recombines TRBV28 with TRBJ2-3; 9 positions agree with TRBD2. The junction had 7 bases not matched to a gene; V was cut back by 0 bases and J by 6 bases. This CDR3 region has 16 residues. Germline V lookup: CDR1 MDHEN, CDR2 SYDVKM.